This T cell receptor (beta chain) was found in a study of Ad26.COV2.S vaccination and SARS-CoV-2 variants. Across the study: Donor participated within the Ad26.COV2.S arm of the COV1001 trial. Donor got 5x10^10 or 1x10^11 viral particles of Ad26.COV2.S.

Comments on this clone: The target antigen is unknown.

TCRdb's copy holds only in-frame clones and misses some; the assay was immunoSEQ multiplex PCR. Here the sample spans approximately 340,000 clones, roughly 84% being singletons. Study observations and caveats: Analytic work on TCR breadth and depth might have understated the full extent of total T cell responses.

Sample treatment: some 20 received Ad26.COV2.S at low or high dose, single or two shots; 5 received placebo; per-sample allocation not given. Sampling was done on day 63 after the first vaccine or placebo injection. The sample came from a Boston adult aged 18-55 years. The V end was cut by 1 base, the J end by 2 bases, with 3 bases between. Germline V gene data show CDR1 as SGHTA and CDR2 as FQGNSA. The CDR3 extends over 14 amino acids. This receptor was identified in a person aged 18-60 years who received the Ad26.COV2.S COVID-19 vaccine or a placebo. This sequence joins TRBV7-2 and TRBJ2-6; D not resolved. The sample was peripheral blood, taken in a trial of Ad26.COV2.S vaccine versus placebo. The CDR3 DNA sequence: TGTGCCAGCAGCTTAGAACCTGGGGCCAACGTCCTGACTTTC. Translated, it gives CASSLEPGANVLTF. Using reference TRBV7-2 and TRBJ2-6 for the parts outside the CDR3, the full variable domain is GAGVSQSPSNKVTEKGKDVELRCDPISGHTALYWYRQSLGQGLEFLIYFQGNSAPDKSGLPSDRFSAERTGGSVSTLTIQRTQQEDSAVYLCASSLEPGANVLTFGAGSRLTVL.